This note documents a single T cell receptor (beta chain) sequence. Its antigen remains unknown. The V segment lost 0 bases and the J segment 0 bases; nucleotides outside the gene matches: 10. The CDR3 has 21 residues. CDR1 MGHRA and CDR2 YSYEKL come from the germline V gene. The sample belongs to a study of cytomegalovirus exposure and HLA in healthy donors. Study-level information: Earlier, approximately 190 million T cells were analyzed, and about 100 million unique TCR beta sequences were found among them.

General observations from the study: Available immune exposure information was restricted to CMV serostatus only.

The PCR used 60 Vbeta and 13 Jbeta primers. Profiling relied on immunoSEQ multiplex PCR, and the TCRdb table lists in-frame clones only, not all of them. The data show about 120,000 clones, approximately 81% seen once. The chain employs TRBV4-1 and TRBJ2-1; 14 positions match TRBD2. The sample taken for sequencing was PBMCs. This clonotype originated in a woman between 25 and 40 years old in good health and CMV-seronegative. The CDR3 protein is CASSQDRGTSGRPRSYNEQFF. The DNA for the CDR3 is TGCGCCAGCAGCCAAGATCGCGGGACTAGCGGGAGACCGCGCTCCTACAATGAGCAGTTCTTC.